Detailed here is one TCR beta chain. The data derive from a study of blood T cell repertoires in COVID-19. Study-level information: COVID-19 samples collected from the United States, Italy and Spain covered acute and convalescent phases. T cells, B-cell-depleted T cells, or PBMCs provided the cDNA or gDNA that served as material.

The V gene lost 2 bases and the J gene lost 5 bases, with 10 bases spanning the gap. The CDR3 is 13 amino acids. Germline loops: CDR1 LNHNV, CDR2 YYDKDF (reference sequence). Per the original methods: Using reference gene primer amplification, nucleated cell counts were estimated. Some clones are missing from TCRdb's copy, which holds only in-frame ones; the method was immunoSEQ multiplex PCR. The D gene and trimming were derived from the DNA, and the V and J assignments and clone size from that table. The table shows 90,000 to 100,000 clones, with roughly 86% occurring only once. The chain combines TRBV15 with TRBJ2-7; tentatively, D is TRBD1 (7 bases). The sample was peripheral blood. The source is a man between 45 and 60 years old with acute or convalescent COVID-19. CDR3 sequence (DNA): TGTGCCACCAGCAGACAGGGGGGCGACGAGCAGTACTTC. Protein: CATSRQGGDEQYF.